This T cell receptor beta chain is from a study of blood T cells in healthy people across ages. Study-wide points: Without sorted subsets, naive and antigen-experienced compartments could not be conclusively compared.

Total RNA was isolated from each sample in quantities of at least 6 micrograms. To note about this clonotype: Its antigen remains unidentified.

The CDR3 spans 12 residues. Germline loops: CDR1 LGHNT, CDR2 FRNRAP. Trimming shortened V by 2 bases and J by 3 bases, and 4 bases separated the two germline ends. Then a second PCR, running about 6 to 12 cycles, was carried out with a sample-barcoded 5' primer and a J-beta primer mix. A tag from a template-switch adaptor with 12 random nucleotides marked each cDNA molecule. TCRdb redid the calling of the 5' RACE reads with MiXCR, one entry per CDR3 protein. The data hold about 1.4 million distinct CDR3 sequences, with almost 60% observed a single time. The clonotype was recovered from a man aged 18 to 29 in good health. The source material was blood. This rearrangement joins TRBV12-5 to TRBJ1-1; no clear D. The CDR3 DNA sequence: TGTGCTAGTGGTTTGTGGGACACTGAAGCTTTCTTT. It specifies CASGLWDTEAFF.